This T cell receptor (beta chain) was observed in a study of CD8 T cells in Susac syndrome. On this clonotype itself: Its specificity is unknown.

Study-wide results and limits: Only a relatively small number of individuals were included in the TCR sequencing and HLA analysis.

Sequencing of TCR beta, carried out with a high-throughput approach, was applied to CD8+ and CD4+ T cells from the blood. The CD8+ and CD4+ T cells were negatively isolated, with the TEMRA cells enriched by FACS. RNA amounts of 0.5 to 1 ug underwent reverse transcription with random hexamers. Across 54 Vbeta and 13 Jbeta, immunoSEQ multiplex PCR amplified TCR beta CDR3. TCRdb analysed the immunoSEQ multiplex PCR reads with MiXCR anew, one entry per CDR3 protein. Among 100,000 to 150,000 distinct CDR3 sequences listed, 85% to 95% were seen once. The CDR3 is made up of 14 amino acids. Trimming removed 4 bases from V and 0 bases from J; junction bases left unmatched: 2. Germline loops: CDR1 LGHDT, CDR2 YNNKEL (reference sequence).

The source material was CD4+ T cells from PBMCs. The chain has TRBV3-1 and TRBJ2-7; 8 positions match TRBD1. The TCR originated in a human donor with multiple sclerosis. The CDR3, as DNA: TGTGCCAGCAGCCGGACAGGGAGCTCCTACGAGCAGTACTTC. It is translated as CASSRTGSSYEQYF.